This entry lists 19 T cell receptor beta chains sequenced from one sample in a study of regulatory T cells in long-lasting Graves disease. In building TCR beta libraries, iRepertoire HTBI primers were used together with Arm-PCR of CDR3 regions. TCRdb itself ran the multiplex PCR reads through MiXCR, one entry per CDR3 protein. The sample lists hundreds of thousands of distinct CDR3 sequences, roughly a fifth occurring once. The time point: persistent/refractory GD, antithyroid drugs over 5 years with positive TRAb. Construction of the TCR library relied on RNA isolated from PBMCs. The source material was peripheral blood mononuclear cells (PBMCs), sampled when the disease was refractory, from a patient treated with antithyroid drugs. These receptors were obtained from a female donor with Graves disease.

This clonotype was recorded many times. The chain uses TRBV27 and TRBJ1-4; possibly TRBD1 for D (5 bases). CDR1 is MNHEY, CDR2 SMNVEV, per germline (reference sequence). V lost 3 bases and J lost 8, with 13 bases in between. This CDR3 is built from 14 residues. In DNA form, the CDR3 reads TGTGCCAGCAGTTTCAGTCAGGGAGGCGAAAAACTGTTTTTT. Translated, it gives CASSFSQGGEKLFF.

This clonotype was seen more than once but under ten times. The chain combines TRBV7-8 with TRBJ1-1; 10 positions agree with TRBD1. The CDR3 is 15 residues long. The junction had 6 bases not matched to a gene; V was cut back by 2 bases and J by 6 bases. Germline values: CDR1 SGHVS, CDR2 FQNEAQ. In nucleotides, the CDR3 is TGTGCCAGCAGCTTATCCGGGACAGGGGCCGCTGAAGCTTTCTTT. It is translated as CASSLSGTGAAEAFF.

As to this clonotype: Since a much larger clone is just one base distant, this may be a read error. This chain uses TRBV24-1 with TRBJ1-2; D perhaps matches TRBD1 (5 bases). Germline CDR1 is KGHDR and CDR2 is SFDVKD. CDR3 length: 15 amino acids. CDR3 DNA: TGTGCCACCAGTGATCCGGGTGCAGGGAACTATGGCAACACCTTC. Its protein product is CATSDPGAGNYGNTF.

This clonotype showed up many times. V and J are TRBV2 and TRBJ1-1; D unclear. CDR1 is SNHLY and CDR2 is FYNNEI in the germline V gene. Trimming left V 7 bases short and J 0 bases short, with 9 bases between. The CDR3 is made up of 13 amino acids. The CDR3 DNA follows: TGTGCCAGCACGGATTGGCTGAACACTGAAGCTTTCTTT. This translates into CASTDWLNTEAFF.

The chain joins TRBV5-1 to TRBJ2-5, with 7 bases lining up with TRBD1. This CDR3 spans 14 amino acids. V lost 5 bases and J lost 3; bases outside the gene matches: 7. The germline CDR1 and CDR2 sequences are SGHRS and YFSETQ. The CDR3 DNA reads as TGCGCCAGCAGTTCCGACAGGGTAGAAGAGACCCAGTACTTC. Protein: CASSSDRVEETQYF.

The table lists this clonotype with many counts. The V call is TRBV20-1, the J call TRBJ2-5, with D tentatively TRBD1 or TRBD2 (5 bases each). From germline, CDR1 is DFQATT and CDR2 SNEGSKA (reference sequence). CDR3 length: 18 residues. Deletions cut 6 bases from V and 4 bases from J, with 30 bases between. CDR3 bases: TGCAGTGCCTCCTGGGCAGGAATATTCCCCTCAGGGACAGAGACCCAGTACTTC. It translates to CSASWAGIFPSGTETQYF.

V is TRBV12-3 or TRBV12-4 and J is TRBJ2-7; D is unclear. This CDR3 has 13 amino acids. Trimming took off 6 bases at V and 6 bases at J, with 15 bases between the two ends. The CDR3 spells CASSPGPLREQYF. DNA for the CDR3: TGTGCCAGCAGCCCCGGGCCCCTCCGCGAGCAGTACTTC.

This clonotype was recorded at least ten times. The chain uses TRBV12-3 or TRBV12-4 and TRBJ1-2; D may be TRBD1 (5 bases). The CDR3 is 14 amino acids. Trimming took off 3 bases at V and 4 bases at J, with 12 bases between the two ends. CDR3 loop: CASSFGTFFYGYTF. The CDR3 bases are TGTGCCAGCAGTTTCGGGACTTTTTTCTATGGCTACACCTTC.

V is TRBV29-1 and J is TRBJ2-7; weak D call: TRBD1 (6 bases). This CDR3 contains 14 residues. Trimming removed 0 bases at V and 3 bases at J, with 12 bases between. In germline, CDR1 is SQVTM, CDR2 ANQGSEA. CDR3 DNA sequence: TGCAGCGTTGAAGATCCGACAGGATTCTACGAGCAGTACTTC. Translated: CSVEDPTGFYEQYF.

This clonotype was seen more than once but under ten times. This rearrangement joins TRBV4-1 to TRBJ1-5, with TRBD1 matching 9 bases. Germline values: CDR1 MGHRA, CDR2 YSYEKL. The CDR3 is made up of 16 amino acids. The V segment lost 4 bases and the J segment 6 bases; nucleotides outside the gene matches: 10. The CDR3 protein is CASSRGPGQGGQPQHF. DNA for the CDR3: TGCGCCAGCAGCCGAGGTCCGGGACAGGGAGGTCAGCCCCAGCATTTT.

The chain uses TRBV9 and TRBJ2-2; maybe TRBD1 (7 bases). This CDR3 contains 16 residues. The germline V gene has CDR1 SGDLS and CDR2 YYNGEE. V lost 0 bases and J lost 5, with 14 bases in between. CDR3 nucleotides: TGTGCCAGCAGCGTAGGTTCAGGGGGGATTACCGGGGAGCTGTTTTTT. Translating gives CASSVGSGGITGELFF.

At least ten counts were recorded for this clonotype. J is TRBJ2-4 and V is TRBV28; 7 bases match TRBD1. The CDR3 extends over 14 amino acids. Looked up from germline, CDR1 is MDHEN and CDR2 is SYDVKM. With 6 bases clipped from V and 6 bases from J, the junction kept 8 bases outside the gene matches. CDR3 sequence: CASRPGQPPNIQYF. The CDR3 DNA reads TGTGCCAGCAGACCGGGACAGCCACCAAACATTCAGTACTTC.

The chain joins TRBV7-6 to TRBJ2-5; D unclear. The V and J ends lost 0 bases and 5 bases respectively, with 13 bases between them. The CDR3 totals 15 residues. Germline V lookup: CDR1 SGHVS, CDR2 FNYEAQ. This CDR3 is CASSLAPRPQETQYF. CDR3 nucleotide sequence: TGTGCCAGCAGCTTAGCCCCGCGACCCCAGGAGACCCAGTACTTC.

J is TRBJ2-2 and V is TRBV27, with 9 positions matching TRBD2. The CDR3 runs 15 residues. Germline loops: CDR1 MNHEY, CDR2 SMNVEV (reference sequence). V lost 7 bases to trimming and J lost 5 bases; unmatched junction nucleotides: 8. The CDR3 sequence is CASTGSGRRTGELFF. CDR3 nucleotide sequence: TGTGCCAGCACGGGTAGCGGGAGAAGGACCGGGGAGCTGTTTTTT.

The chain recombines TRBV20-1 with TRBJ2-7; 8 bases align to TRBD1. Germline V lookup: CDR1 DFQATT, CDR2 SNEGSKA (reference sequence). The CDR3 sequence is 15 residues long. V lost 1 base to trimming and J lost 2 bases; unmatched junction nucleotides: 7. The CDR3 here is CSARGQGASPYEQYF. The DNA for the CDR3 is TGCAGTGCTAGAGGCCAGGGGGCGAGCCCCTACGAGCAGTACTTC.

In this sample, this clonotype turned up many times. The J gene is TRBJ2-6, the V gene TRBV7-2; the D is unclear. V was cut by 4 bases and J by 0 bases, with 7 bases left in between. Germline CDR1 SGHTA, CDR2 FQGNSA. This CDR3 is built from 15 residues. The CDR3 DNA sequence: TGTGCCAGCAGCTCCCGTCTCTCTGGGGCCAACGTCCTGACTTTC. It specifies CASSSRLSGANVLTF.

In this sample, this clonotype turned up many times. V and J are TRBV11-2 and TRBJ2-5, with D possibly being TRBD2 (6 bases). The V end was cut by 5 bases, the J end by 0 bases, with 22 bases between. CDR3 length: 18 residues. Germline values: CDR1 SGHAT, CDR2 FQNNGV. This CDR3 is CASSPRGRSRDYQETQYF. The CDR3 coding sequence is TGTGCCAGCAGCCCCAGAGGCAGGAGTCGGGACTACCAAGAGACCCAGTACTTC.

This clonotype appeared a single time. With only one base between it and a far larger clone, this is likely a read error. As the CDR3 is not closed by the conserved phenylalanine or tryptophan, this likely results from a read error. The chain combines TRBV15 with TRBJ2-5; 11 positions match TRBD2. Germline V gene sequence: CDR1 LNHNV, CDR2 YYDKDF (reference sequence). The CDR3 is 16 residues long. CDR3 coding DNA: TGTGCCAGCAGCCCCCCGGGACTAGCGGTCCAAGAGACCCAGTACCTC. Amino acid sequence: CASSPPGLAVQETQYL.

The rearrangement joins TRBV7-3 to TRBJ2-7; the match to TRBD1 covers 8 bases. Per germline, CDR1 SGHTA and CDR2 FQGTGA. The V gene end was trimmed by 3 bases and the J gene end by 5 bases; junction bases not matched to a gene: 12. CDR3 length: 16 amino acids. DNA of the CDR3: TGTGCCAGCAGCTTCGACTCAGGGGGCGGGAACGACGAGCAGTACTTC. The encoded protein is CASSFDSGGGNDEQYF.